These 10 T cell receptor beta chains were sequenced from one sample in a study of blood T cell repertoires in COVID-19. Profiled with immunoSEQ multiplex PCR; TCRdb holds only in-frame clones, not every one. Of roughly 100,000 clones in the sample, roughly 80% are singletons; the top ten hold 2.5% to 3.5%. The material sequenced was peripheral blood. The receptors were gathered from a woman of 80 years or more with active or convalescent COVID-19.

This chain joins TRBV5-6 and TRBJ2-1, with 9 bases matching TRBD1. CDR3 length equals 15 residues. V was clipped by 4 bases and J by 6 bases; unmatched bases: 8. Germline V CDR1 and CDR2: SGHDT, YYEEEE. The CDR3 sequence: CASSTAGTGLNEQFF. The DNA for the CDR3 is TGTGCCAGCAGCACTGCCGGGACAGGGCTCAATGAGCAGTTCTTC.

The CDR3 DNA is TGCGCCAGCAGAACAGACCTCCGGGAGGCAACTAATGAAAAACTGTTTTTT. This gives the protein CASRTDLREATNEKLFF. The chain links TRBV5-1 to TRBJ1-4, with D unclear. Trimming stripped 5 bases from V and 0 bases from J, with 17 bases between. Germline V gene lookup returns CDR1 SGHRS and CDR2 YFSETQ. The CDR3 runs to 17 residues.

This sequence joins TRBV4-1 and TRBJ1-2; 9 positions match TRBD1. The CDR3 consists of 18 residues. The germline V gene encodes CDR1 MGHRA and CDR2 YSYEKL. V was clipped by 0 bases and J by 4 bases; unmatched bases: 12. The CDR3 loop reads CASSQDYRYRDRVYGYTF. The CDR3 nucleotides are TGCGCCAGCAGCCAAGACTATCGGTACCGGGACAGGGTCTATGGCTACACCTTC.

The V gene is TRBV6-5, the J gene TRBJ1-5; 7 bases align to TRBD1. The germline V gene has CDR1 MNHEY and CDR2 SVGAGI. The CDR3 contains 15 residues. Trimming cost V 7 bases and J 3 bases; bases outside gene matches: 9. The CDR3 nucleotides read TGTGCCAGCAAGAAACAGGGGTCGAACAATCAGCCCCAGCATTTT. It yields the protein CASKKQGSNNQPQHF.

The V gene is TRBV10-1, the J gene TRBJ2-3; D is perhaps TRBD1 (5 bases). V was shortened by 1 base and J by 3 bases, with 11 bases between the two germline ends. Germline V gene data show CDR1 as WNHNN and CDR2 as SYGVQD (reference sequence). The CDR3 consists of 15 residues. For the CDR3, the DNA is TGCGCCAGCAGTGAGTGGGCAGGGTGGACAGATACGCAGTATTTT. It encodes CASSEWAGWTDTQYF.

The CDR3, as DNA: TGTGCCAGCAGCTTGAATTGGGACAGGAATGAAAAACTGTTTTTT. The encoded protein is CASSLNWDRNEKLFF. The chain employs TRBV5-5 and TRBJ1-4, with TRBD1 matching over 8 bases. V dropped 1 base and J dropped 5; count of bases not matched to a gene: 4. Germline CDR1 is SGHKS and CDR2 is YYEKEE (reference sequence). The CDR3 spans 15 residues.

The chain links TRBV11-2 to TRBJ2-5, with 11 nucleotides matching TRBD1. Germline CDR1 SGHAT, CDR2 FQNNGV. V gave up 5 bases and J gave up 5 bases; unmatched junction bases: 7. The CDR3 extends over 15 amino acids. The CDR3 nucleotides are TGTGCCAGCAGCACAGGACAGGGGGCGGGGGAGACCCAGTACTTC. Protein product: CASSTGQGAGETQYF. Variable domain in full (rest from reference TRBV11-2 and TRBJ2-5): EAGVAQSPRYKIIEKRQSVAFWCNPISGHATLYWYQQILGQGPKLLIQFQNNGVVDDSQLPKDRFSAERLKGVDSTLKIQPAKLEDSAVYLCASSTGQGAGETQYFGPGTRLLVL.

The chain is built from TRBV21-1 and TRBJ2-2; no check of the table's D call, TRBD2, against the DNA was made. TRBV21-1 is noted as a pseudogene. CDR3 length equals 17 residues. The CDR3 nucleotides read TGTGCCAGCAGCTCGACAACTAGCGGGAGTCGCACCGGGGAGCTGTTTTTT. Translating it yields CASSSTTSGSRTGELFF.

The chain carries TRBV7-2 and TRBJ2-2; 14 nucleotides agree with TRBD2. This CDR3 is built from 17 residues. Looked up from germline, CDR1 is SGHTA and CDR2 is FQGNSA. Germline trimming cut 4 bases from V and 4 bases from J; bases unmatched to any gene: 5. The CDR3 nucleotides read TGTGCCAGCAGCTCGGGACTAGCGGGAGTTAGCACCGGGGAGCTGTTTTTT. Translating gives CASSSGLAGVSTGELFF.

The rearrangement joins TRBV2 to TRBJ1-1; D call uncertain. Trimming removed 7 bases at V and 5 bases at J, with 14 bases between. Germline V gene lookup returns CDR1 SNHLY and CDR2 FYNNEI. This CDR3 has 13 residues. CDR3 in amino acids: CASIFGQRTEAFF. The CDR3 DNA reads as TGTGCCAGCATTTTTGGCCAGAGGACTGAAGCTTTCTTT.